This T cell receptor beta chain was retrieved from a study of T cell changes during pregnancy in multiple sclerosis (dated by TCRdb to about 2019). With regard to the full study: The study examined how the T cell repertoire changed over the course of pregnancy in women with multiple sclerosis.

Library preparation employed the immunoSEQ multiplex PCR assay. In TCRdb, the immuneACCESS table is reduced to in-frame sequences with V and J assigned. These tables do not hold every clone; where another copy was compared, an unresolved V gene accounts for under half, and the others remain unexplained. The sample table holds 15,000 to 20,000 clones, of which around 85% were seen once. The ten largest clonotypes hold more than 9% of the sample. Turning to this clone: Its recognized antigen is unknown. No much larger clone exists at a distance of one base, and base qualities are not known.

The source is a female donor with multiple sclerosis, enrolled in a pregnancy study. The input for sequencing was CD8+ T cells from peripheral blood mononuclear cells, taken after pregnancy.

The CDR3 has the sequence CSVEGTSGIDEQFF. The nucleotides are TGCAGCGTTGAGGGGACTAGCGGGATCGATGAGCAGTTCTTC. Recombination connected TRBV29-1 to TRBJ2-1, with TRBD2 identical over 13 junction bases. Trimming takes 3 bases off V and 8 bases off J; junction bases not matched to a gene: 4. Sequences SQVTM (CDR1) and ANQGSEA (CDR2) are obtained from the germline V gene. Including the terminal cysteine and phenylalanine, the CDR3 comprises 14 residues. Here the CDR3 DNA is all that survives: 42 bases in frame from base 1.